The rows below give T cell receptor beta chains drawn from one sample of a study of Graves' ophthalmopathy and Graves' hyperthyroidism. TCRdb reanalysed the multiplex PCR reads using MiXCR and keeps one entry per CDR3 protein. The sample yields under 350,000 distinct CDR3 sequences, about 17% seen once. Sequenced input: peripheral blood. The origin of the receptors is an adult man with Graves' ophthalmopathy. CDR3s include the opening cysteine and the closing phenylalanine or tryptophan.

J gene | V gene | CDR3 protein
TRBJ1-3 | TRBV6-4 | CASSGPESSGNTIYF
TRBJ1-2 | TRBV19 | CASSGDRGNYGYTF
TRBJ2-5 | TRBV7-3 | CASSLYGTGAETQYF
TRBJ1-2 | TRBV20-1 | CSADLTGGGVGYTF
TRBJ1-2 | TRBV19 | CASSEGQNSGGYTF
TRBJ2-7 | TRBV20-1 | CSARDGRDYEQYF
TRBJ2-5 | TRBV19 | CASSIRTGNTQETQYF
TRBJ2-5 | TRBV5-1 | CASSLAAGSKTQYF
TRBJ1-2 | TRBV20-1 | CSPYPRGEGGYTF
TRBJ2-7 | TRBV6-1 | CASGRASSYEQYF
TRBJ1-5 | TRBV5-5 | CASSQDPYQPQHF
TRBJ1-1 | TRBV6-1 | CASTPMVVGTEAFF
TRBJ1-5 | TRBV6-1 | CASSDPSNQPQHF
TRBJ2-1 | TRBV11-1 | CASNLGQGAIDEQFF
TRBJ1-1 | TRBV12-3/TRBV12-4 | CASSLTGAKREAFF
TRBJ1-1 | TRBV11-1 | CASSSTAGGENTEAFF
TRBJ1-1 | TRBV6-2/TRBV6-3 | CASRVVTGGYTEAFF
TRBJ2-5 | TRBV6-2/TRBV6-3 | CASSYGQREETQYF
TRBJ1-2 | TRBV29-1 | CSVGEGGYGYTF
TRBJ2-7 | TRBV6-2/TRBV6-3 | CASSPRMGGDEQYF
TRBJ2-4 | TRBV12-3/TRBV12-4 | CASRPGTTGPQYF
TRBJ2-7 | TRBV4-1 | CASSQLRDRADEQYF
TRBJ1-2 | TRBV30 | CAWNQPDYGYTF
TRBJ1-2 | TRBV19 | CASSMELASPYGYIF